Shown below are 3 T cell receptor beta chains from a single sample sequenced in a study of post-analysis software for immune sequencing data (dated by TCRdb to about 2015). Overall study results and their limits: Patients showed significantly higher frequencies than controls for roughly 5 TRBV segments, among them TRBV5-6, TRBV5-1 and TRBV20-1.

Receptors were amplified or captured by PCR. Sequencer: Illumina HiSeq 2500. To reduce PCR and sequencing biases, unique molecular identifiers were built into the TCR beta cDNA libraries. TCRdb reran the public reads through fastp at Q25 and MiXCR, keeping productive beta chains. Each entry is one CDR3 protein sequence, shown with its most common DNA and genes. The sample has approximately 690,000 distinct CDR3 sequences on record, 59% of them singletons. The ten largest clones capture roughly 10% of the sample. No antigen has been identified for these receptors. The sequenced sample consisted of blood. These receptors were taken from a girl aged 2-10 years with multiple sclerosis.

The rearrangement uses TRBV10-2 and TRBJ1-5; D is uncertain. Germline loops: CDR1 WSHSY, CDR2 SAAADI. The V gene lost 6 bases and the J gene lost 5 bases, with 11 bases spanning the gap. This CDR3 has 13 residues. CDR3 residues: CASSDMEYQPQHF. In DNA form, the CDR3 reads TGCGCCAGCAGCGACATGGAGTATCAGCCCCAGCATTTT.

This clonotype was picked up a small number of times. In DNA form, the CDR3 reads TGTGCCACCAGTGATGAAGAGACCCAGTACTTC. This sequence encodes CATSDEETQYF. V is TRBV24-1 and J is TRBJ2-5; the D is unclear. Deletions cut 3 bases from V and 3 bases from J, with 1 base between. The CDR3 spans 11 residues. The germline V gene encodes CDR1 KGHDR and CDR2 SFDVKD.

The rearrangement links TRBV12-3 or TRBV12-4 to TRBJ2-1; tentative D call: TRBD2 (6 bases). The V gene lost 6 bases and the J gene lost 6 bases, with 12 bases spanning the gap. The length of the CDR3 is 13 residues. In DNA form, the CDR3 reads TGTGCCAGCAGCCGACTAGATTGCAATGAGCAGTTCTTC. Amino acid sequence: CASSRLDCNEQFF.